A single sample is the source of the 17 T cell receptor beta chains below, sequenced in a study of OX40 agonist ivuxolimab in advanced cancers. Assay used: immunoSEQ multiplex PCR; TCRdb lists only in-frame clones, some missing. The repertoire holds some 35,000 clones, approximately 80% seen once, with about 12% in the top ten. This material consisted of CD4+ or CD8+ T cells sorted from blood, taken in a trial of the OX40 agonist ivuxolimab. These receptors were collected from an adult with an advanced solid tumor such as melanoma, head and neck, liver or kidney cancer.

Sample share makes this clone medium-sized. Other DNA sequences in this sample translate to the same CDR3. The chain has TRBV4-3 and TRBJ2-1, with unresolved D. The CDR3 runs to 12 residues. The ends were cut back, 0 bases at V and 9 bases at J, with 6 bases in the middle. Germline lookup yields CDR1 LGHNA and CDR2 YSLEER. The CDR3 DNA is TGCGCCAGCAGCCAAGATTGGGGTGAGCAGTTCTTC. It yields the protein CASSQDWGEQFF.

This chain joins TRBV9 and TRBJ2-3, with 8 bases identical to TRBD2. There are 14 residues in the CDR3. CDR1 is SGDLS and CDR2 is YYNGEE in the germline V gene. V lost 1 base to trimming and J lost 5 bases; unmatched junction nucleotides: 3. The DNA of the CDR3 is TGTGCCAGCAGCGTAATAGCGGGATTAGATACGCAGTATTTT. This encodes CASSVIAGLDTQYF. The full variable domain, with the rest looked up from reference TRBV9 and TRBJ2-3, is DSGVTQTPKHLITATGQRVTLRCSPRSGDLSVYWYQQSLDQGLQFLIQYYNGEERAKGNILERFSAQQFPDLHSELNLSSLELGDSALYFCASSVIAGLDTQYFGPGTRLTVL.

The genes are TRBV29-1 and TRBJ2-2; 9 bases are shared with TRBD1. After removal of 6 bases from V and 7 bases from J, the junction contained 9 bases not matched to a gene. Germline CDR1 and CDR2: SQVTM and ANQGSEA. CDR3 length: 14 amino acids. The CDR3 loop reads CSVGQGHGGGELFF. Here the CDR3 DNA reads TGCAGCGTCGGACAGGGGCACGGGGGCGGGGAGCTGTTTTTT.

This chain connects TRBV10-3 to TRBJ1-1; 9 nucleotides line up with TRBD1. J gave up 3 bases and V 6 bases, and 5 bases lay outside the gene matches. Germline V gives CDR1 ENHRY, CDR2 SYGVKD. The CDR3 length is 14 residues. CDR3 protein: CAIRDRDRDTEAFF. As DNA, the CDR3 is TGTGCCATCAGAGACCGGGACAGGGACACTGAAGCTTTCTTT.

The chain uses TRBV7-9 and TRBJ2-1; 10 nucleotides agree with TRBD2. V dropped 2 bases and J dropped 8; count of bases not matched to a gene: 6. Germline values: CDR1 SEHNR, CDR2 FQNEAQ (reference sequence). This CDR3 has 15 amino acids. The CDR3 protein is CASSLSLAGEDEQFF. The DNA of the CDR3 is TGTGCCAGCAGCTTATCGCTAGCGGGAGAGGATGAGCAGTTCTTC.

The chain uses TRBV7-9 and TRBJ1-1; D may be TRBD1 (5 bases). The germline CDR1 and CDR2 sequences are SEHNR and FQNEAQ (reference sequence). The CDR3 spans 15 residues. V gave up 2 bases and J gave up 1 base, with 11 bases separating them. The CDR3 here is CASSLLSGTNTEAFF. In nucleotides, the CDR3 is TGTGCCAGCAGCTTATTGTCAGGGACGAACACTGAAGCTTTCTTT. Full variable domain (outside the CDR3, taken from reference TRBV7-9 and TRBJ1-1): DTGVSQNPRHKITKRGQNVTFRCDPISEHNRLYWYRQTLGQGPEFLTYFQNEAQLEKSRLLSDRFSAERPKGSFSTLEIQRTEQGDSAMYLCASSLLSGTNTEAFFGQGTRLTVV.

The V call is TRBV28, the J call TRBJ1-2; D call uncertain. The CDR3 contains 13 residues. Germline CDR1 MDHEN, CDR2 SYDVKM. Trimming removed 2 bases from V and 5 bases from J, with 9 bases in between. CDR3: CASSLAPLYGYTF. CDR3 DNA sequence: TGTGCCAGCAGTTTAGCACCGTTATATGGCTACACCTTC.

This sequence joins TRBV7-9 and TRBJ2-7, with TRBD1 identical over 9 bases. Germline V CDR1 and CDR2: SEHNR, FQNEAQ (reference sequence). The ends lost 1 base at V and 1 base at J; junction bases unmatched: 5. CDR3 size: 16 residues. DNA for the CDR3: TGTGCCAGCAGCTTAGAGCCGGGACAGGGATCCTACGAGCAGTACTTC. This encodes CASSLEPGQGSYEQYF.

The rearrangement uses TRBV5-6 and TRBJ1-1; D ambiguous. CDR3 size: 13 residues. Germline CDR1 reads SGHDT; CDR2 reads YYEEEE. V dropped 6 bases and J dropped 1 base, with 10 bases sitting between them. In DNA form, the CDR3 reads TGTGCCAGCACCCGGGTCGGGAACACTGAAGCTTTCTTT. This codes for CASTRVGNTEAFF.

V usage is TRBV7-2 and J usage is TRBJ1-2; possible D gene TRBD1, 6 bases. Trimming stripped 4 bases from V and 6 bases from J, with 18 bases between. Per germline, CDR1 SGHTA and CDR2 FQGNSA. The CDR3 is 15 residues long. DNA for the CDR3: TGTGCCAGCAGCTCGCCACAGGGCTTGGTCCATGGCTACACCTTC. Protein product: CASSSPQGLVHGYTF.

This clone was detected once. The gene calls are TRBV11-3 and TRBJ2-1, with D perhaps matching TRBD1 (5 bases). Germline lookup yields CDR1 SGHNT and CDR2 YENEEA. This CDR3 is built from 15 residues. Trimming left V 6 bases short and J 7 bases short, with 19 bases between. The CDR3 DNA reads as TGTGCCAGCAGTACAGGACCCGTCCTGGGGAATGAGCAGTTCTTC. This encodes CASSTGPVLGNEQFF.

The chain is built from TRBV7-3 and TRBJ2-5; weak D call: TRBD1 (5 bases). Germline loops: CDR1 SGHTA, CDR2 FQGTGA. V gave up 1 base and J gave up 2 bases, with 5 bases separating them. This CDR3 region has 13 residues. The CDR3 DNA follows: TGTGCCAGCAGCTTAAAGGGGCAAGAGACCCAGTACTTC. This translates into CASSLKGQETQYF. Full variable domain (rest looked up from reference TRBV7-3 and TRBJ2-5): GAGVSQTPSNKVTEKGKYVELRCDPISGHTALYWYRQSLGQGPEFLIYFQGTGAADDSGLPNDRFFAVRPEGSVSTLKIQRTERGDSAVYLCASSLKGQETQYFGPGTRLLVL.

The chain employs TRBV10-3 and TRBJ2-7; possible D gene TRBD2, 6 bases. Germline lookup yields CDR1 ENHRY and CDR2 SYGVKD. Trimming shortened V by 3 bases and J by 5 bases, and 20 bases separated the two germline ends. The CDR3 sequence is 16 residues long. The CDR3 DNA is TGTGCCATCAGTGATGGGTTTTGGACGGAGGGGAACGAGCAGTACTTC. It translates to CAISDGFWTEGNEQYF.

The V and J genes are TRBV5-1 and TRBJ2-7; 7 nucleotides match TRBD2. The CDR3 runs to 14 residues. Losses at the gene ends were 4 bases for V and 4 bases for J; bases not matched to a gene: 8. Germline loops: CDR1 SGHRS, CDR2 YFSETQ. CDR3 region: CASSPGPGGYEQYF. CDR3 nucleotide sequence: TGCGCCAGCAGCCCGGGACCGGGGGGTTACGAGCAGTACTTC.

The chain combines TRBV2 with TRBJ1-6, with D hard to call. The CDR3 contains 14 residues. CDR1 and CDR2 from the germline V gene are SNHLY and FYNNEI. Trimming removed 3 bases from V and 14 bases from J, with 17 bases in between. CDR3 DNA sequence: TGTGCCAGCAGTGACCCCGGTTATAGCAGAGCCCTCCACTTT. Translating gives CASSDPGYSRALHF. The full variable domain, with the rest looked up from reference TRBV2 and TRBJ1-6, is EPEVTQTPSHQVTQMGQEVILRCVPISNHLYFYWYRQILGQKVEFLVSFYNNEISEKSEIFDDQFSVERPDGSNFTLKIRSTKLEDSAMYFCASSDPGYSRALHFGNGTRLTVT.

The CDR3 nucleotides read TGCAGCGTCGGACAGGGGGCTGGGGAGCAGTACTTC. Translating it yields CSVGQGAGEQYF. This chain joins TRBV29-1 and TRBJ2-7; 11 positions agree with TRBD1. Germline trimming cut 6 bases from V and 7 bases from J; bases unmatched to any gene: 5. CDR3 length: 12 amino acids. Looked up from germline, CDR1 is SQVTM and CDR2 is ANQGSEA.

The gene calls are TRBV20-1 and TRBJ2-7; the D gene is possibly TRBD1 (5 bases). CDR1 DFQATT and CDR2 SNEGSKA come from the germline V gene (reference sequence). Trimming stripped 3 bases from V and 9 bases from J, with 9 bases between. This CDR3 has 10 residues. CDR3 amino acids: CSARRQGQYF. CDR3 coding DNA: TGCAGTGCTAGGCGGCAGGGGCAGTACTTC.